These T cell receptor beta chains were read from a single sample in a study of PD-1 blockade in classical Hodgkin lymphoma. Produced via immunoSEQ multiplex PCR; TCRdb's table is partial and in-frame only. The sample consists of approximately 44,000 clones, 55% to 70% of them appearing once. The starting material was peripheral blood mononuclear cells (PBMCs), obtained before the fourth cycle of nivolumab. All receptors derive from a human donor with classical Hodgkin lymphoma. CDR3s include the opening cysteine and the closing phenylalanine or tryptophan. A row's size may be missing; if present it is once, few, many or a size class.

>.|TRBV9
CASSGNYYNEQFF
>.|TRBV11-3
CASSLGQGPQPQHF
>.|TRBV5-4
CASSFSSFQETQYF
>.|TRBV5-1
CASSSKVKGLYEQYF
>.|TRBV7-2
CASSLQQGVYNEQFF
>once|TRBV10-1
CASSDPDRVEKLFF
>few|TRBV11-2
CASSFTDTQYF
>.|TRBV10-1
CASSSGTGGELFF
>.|TRBV9
CASSVSGQPNQPQHF
>.|TRBV27
CASSLGQGIGYTF
>.|TRBV4-3
CASSPGTSGAYEQYF
>few|TRBV5-5
CASSLGVTRNQPQHF
>few|TRBV10-3
CAISEDFNEKLFF
>medium-sized|TRBV7-2
CASSLARASQPQHF
>few|TRBV7-3
CASSLTTPPDEQFF
>.|TRBV2
CASRGTDAREYYGYTF